These 20 T cell receptor beta chains were all obtained from the same sample, sequenced in a study of blood T cell repertoires in COVID-19. Only in-frame clones appear in the TCRdb table, and some are missing; sequencing was by immunoSEQ multiplex PCR. The sample holds about 220,000 clones, more than 70% seen once. Sequencing input: peripheral blood. The receptors originated from a human donor in a cohort sampled during active COVID-19.

As for this clone: Other nucleotide sequences in the sample specify the same CDR3. The V and J genes are TRBV7-2 and TRBJ1-3; 7 nucleotides match TRBD1. The germline CDR1 and CDR2 sequences are SGHTA and FQGNSA. The junction had 4 bases not matched to a gene; V was cut back by 1 base and J by 4 bases. The CDR3 extends over 15 amino acids. In DNA, the CDR3 is TGTGCCAGCAGCTTAGAGGGGGCGCGAGGAAACACCATATATTTT. Protein: CASSLEGARGNTIYF.

The rearrangement uses TRBV19 and TRBJ2-7; a weak D match, TRBD2 (6 bases). The CDR3 loop spans 15 amino acids. Germline V gene sequence: CDR1 LNHDA, CDR2 SQIVND (reference sequence). Trimming took off 2 bases at V and 2 bases at J, with 13 bases between the two ends. The chain's CDR3 is CASSIMASETYEQYF. In nucleotides, the CDR3 is TGTGCCAGTAGTATAATGGCTAGCGAGACCTACGAGCAGTACTTC.

This clone was picked up one time. The genes are TRBV5-6 and TRBJ2-1; the D is unclear. Germline V gene data show CDR1 as SGHDT and CDR2 as YYEEEE. CDR3 length: 13 residues. The V end lost 2 bases, the J end lost 8 bases, and 11 bases lay between the germline ends. The DNA of the CDR3 is TGTGCCAGCAGCTTTCTAGGAATCCATGAGCAGTTCTTC. This sequence encodes CASSFLGIHEQFF.

V and J are TRBV11-3 and TRBJ2-5; possible D gene TRBD2, 6 bases. V dropped 5 bases and J dropped 4 bases, with 14 bases sitting between them. The CDR3 sequence is 14 residues long. The germline gives CDR1 SGHNT, CDR2 YENEEA. The CDR3 nucleotides read TGTGCCAGCAGCCCTGCGGGGCCGCGAGAGACCCAGTACTTC. Its translation: CASSPAGPRETQYF. Variable domain in full (rest from reference TRBV11-3 and TRBJ2-5): EAGVVQSPRYKIIEKKQPVAFWCNPISGHNTLYWYLQNLGQGPELLIRYENEEAVDDSQLPKDRFSAERLKGVDSTLKIQPAELGDSAVYLCASSPAGPRETQYFGPGTRLLVL.

This clone appeared many times. V gene TRBV3-1 (or the pseudogene TRBV3-2) combines with J gene TRBJ2-3; 11 bases agree with TRBD2. The CDR3 consists of 16 residues. V shed 4 bases and J 4 bases; nucleotides not matched to a gene: 7. The germline V gene has CDR1 LGHDT and CDR2 YNNKEL (reference sequence). The CDR3 coding sequence is TGTGCCAGCAGCCGGGGGACTAGCGGCGCACCAGATACGCAGTATTTT. Amino acids: CASSRGTSGAPDTQYF.

The chain links TRBV29-1 to TRBJ2-1; 9 bases line up with TRBD1. This CDR3 is 14 amino acids long. In germline, CDR1 is SQVTM, CDR2 ANQGSEA. With V trimmed by 4 bases and J by 3 bases, 4 bases remained unmatched. The CDR3 is CSVVQGADYNEQFF. CDR3 bases: TGCAGCGTTGTACAGGGGGCCGACTACAATGAGCAGTTCTTC.

The chain recombines TRBV4-3 with TRBJ2-1; 8 nucleotides agree with TRBD2. The CDR3 length is 16 residues. Per germline, CDR1 LGHNA and CDR2 YSLEER. The V and J ends lost 0 bases and 2 bases, in that order; junction bases with no gene match: 3. CDR3 sequence: CASSQDQGLAYNEQFF. Written as DNA, the CDR3 is TGCGCCAGCAGCCAAGATCAGGGACTAGCCTACAATGAGCAGTTCTTC.

The genes are TRBV18 and TRBJ2-7, with TRBD2 matching 10 bases. Trimming cost V 4 bases and J 0 bases; bases outside gene matches: 12. From germline, CDR1 is KGHSH and CDR2 LQKENI. The CDR3 totals 18 residues. The CDR3 nucleotides read TGTGCCAGCTCACACTTGGACGGACTAGCGGAGAGCTCCTACGAGCAGTACTTC. Its protein is CASSHLDGLAESSYEQYF. The variable domain in full, with the rest retrieved from reference TRBV18 and TRBJ2-7, is NAGVMQNPRHLVRRRGQEARLRCSPMKGHSHVYWYRQLPEEGLKFMVYLQKENIIDESGMPKERFSAEFPKEGPSILRIQQVVRGDSAAYFCASSHLDGLAESSYEQYFGPGTRLTVT.

The chain combines TRBV6-2 or TRBV6-3 with TRBJ1-5; TRBD1 might be the D (6 bases). This CDR3 region has 14 residues. V dropped 2 bases and J dropped 4 bases, with 9 bases sitting between them. Germline lookup yields CDR1 MNHEY and CDR2 SVGEGT. The CDR3, as DNA: TGTGCCAGCAGTTACGGGCAGGGGAATCAGCCCCAGCATTTT. Protein sequence: CASSYGQGNQPQHF.

The V and J genes are TRBV6-5 and TRBJ2-1, with 10 bases lining up with TRBD1. The trim removed 5 bases at V and 2 bases at J, leaving 3 bases unmatched. CDR3 length: 15 amino acids. Germline CDR1 is MNHEY and CDR2 is SVGAGI. CDR3 in DNA: TGTGCCAGCAGTCGGGACAGGGGTACCTACAATGAGCAGTTCTTC. Its translation is CASSRDRGTYNEQFF.

The chain uses TRBV7-6 and TRBJ2-3, with 10 nucleotides matching TRBD2. This CDR3 spans 17 amino acids. V dropped 2 bases and J dropped 4; count of bases not matched to a gene: 9. CDR1 is SGHVS and CDR2 is FNYEAQ in the germline V gene. Here the CDR3 reads CASSLRPERGGPDTQYF. Written as DNA, the CDR3 is TGTGCCAGCAGCTTACGCCCGGAGCGGGGGGGCCCAGATACGCAGTATTTT.

The chain recombines TRBV18 with TRBJ2-7, with 9 bases matching TRBD2. V was pared by 3 bases and J by 1 base, with 4 bases of the junction left unmatched. Germline values: CDR1 KGHSH, CDR2 LQKENI. The CDR3 length is 15 residues. The CDR3 sequence is CASSPMREGSYEQYF. Here the CDR3 DNA reads TGTGCCAGCTCACCGATGCGGGAGGGTTCCTACGAGCAGTACTTC.

The chain employs TRBV3-1 (or the pseudogene TRBV3-2) and TRBJ1-2; D is perhaps TRBD1 (6 bases). Trimming took off 4 bases at V and 4 bases at J, with 13 bases between the two ends. In germline, CDR1 is LGHDT, CDR2 YNNKEL (reference sequence). The CDR3 has 14 amino acids. The CDR3 sequence is CASSPGTGPYGYTF. CDR3 in DNA: TGTGCCAGCAGCCCAGGTACAGGGCCCTATGGCTACACCTTC.

Notes on this clone: The germline gene is not matched at one end of the junction; a read error may be the cause. This chain connects TRBV7-7 to TRBJ2-5; 7 bases line up with TRBD2. The CDR3 runs to 15 residues. In germline, CDR1 is SSHAT, CDR2 FNYEAQ (reference sequence). The CDR3 DNA reads TGTGCTAGCAGCTTTAATGAGGGAGGGCGGGAGACCCAGTACTTC. Encoded protein: CASSFNEGGRETQYF.

The chain carries TRBV6-2 or TRBV6-3 and TRBJ1-5; 8 bases agree with TRBD1. The CDR3 has 15 residues. V trimming: 5 bases; J trimming: 2 bases; junction bases outside the gene matches: 5. The V gene's germline CDR1 is MNHEY and CDR2 SVGEGT. The DNA for the CDR3 is TGTGCCAGCAGTACGGACAGGGTGGGCAATCAGCCCCAGCATTTT. It encodes CASSTDRVGNQPQHF.

The genes are TRBV11-2 and TRBJ2-2; 8 bases agree with TRBD1. The CDR3 loop spans 18 amino acids. CDR1 SGHAT and CDR2 FQNNGV come from the germline V gene. V was pared by 6 bases and J by 8 bases, with 20 bases of the junction left unmatched. This CDR3 is CASSLLNDRGSQKGELFF. Written as DNA, the CDR3 is TGTGCCAGCAGTCTATTGAACGACAGGGGATCGCAGAAGGGGGAGCTGTTTTTT.

This chain connects TRBV4-1 to TRBJ1-3; 7 nucleotides align to TRBD1. This CDR3 has 19 residues. The trim removed 0 bases at V and 1 base at J, leaving 12 bases unmatched. Germline values: CDR1 MGHRA, CDR2 YSYEKL. CDR3 region: CASSQDRAMGQHSGNTIYF. The DNA for the CDR3 is TGCGCCAGCAGCCAAGACCGAGCTATGGGACAGCATTCTGGAAACACCATATATTTT.

The V and J genes are TRBV5-1 and TRBJ1-4; D is possibly TRBD1 (5 bases). The ends were cut back, 4 bases at V and 4 bases at J, with 17 bases in the middle. CDR3 length equals 16 residues. Germline loops: CDR1 SGHRS, CDR2 YFSETQ. CDR3 bases: TGCGCCAGCAGCCGAAGTCCACGGGGGGATAATGAAAAACTGTTTTTT. Translation gives CASSRSPRGDNEKLFF.

The V call is TRBV11-3, the J call TRBJ2-2; no clear D. The length of the CDR3 is 16 residues. Germline CDR1 reads SGHNT; CDR2 reads YENEEA. Trimming cost V 1 base and J 0 bases, with 9 bases left between them. CDR3: CASSLVETTNTGELFF. CDR3 nucleotides: TGTGCCAGCAGCTTAGTTGAGACAACGAACACCGGGGAGCTGTTTTTT.

The rearrangement joins TRBV13 to TRBJ1-3; D unclear. Germline V gives CDR1 PRHDT, CDR2 FYEKMQ (reference sequence). The CDR3 spans 15 residues. The ends were cut back, 5 bases at V and 0 bases at J, with 11 bases in the middle. The CDR3 DNA is TGTGCCAGCAGCCCCGAACACCTCTCTGGAAACACCATATATTTT. Encoded protein: CASSPEHLSGNTIYF. The full variable domain, rest sourced from reference TRBV13 and TRBJ1-3, is AAGVIQSPRHLIKEKRETATLKCYPIPRHDTVYWYQQGPGQDPQFLISFYEKMQSDKGSIPDRFSAQQFSDYHSELNMSSLELGDSALYFCASSPEHLSGNTIYFGEGSWLTVV.